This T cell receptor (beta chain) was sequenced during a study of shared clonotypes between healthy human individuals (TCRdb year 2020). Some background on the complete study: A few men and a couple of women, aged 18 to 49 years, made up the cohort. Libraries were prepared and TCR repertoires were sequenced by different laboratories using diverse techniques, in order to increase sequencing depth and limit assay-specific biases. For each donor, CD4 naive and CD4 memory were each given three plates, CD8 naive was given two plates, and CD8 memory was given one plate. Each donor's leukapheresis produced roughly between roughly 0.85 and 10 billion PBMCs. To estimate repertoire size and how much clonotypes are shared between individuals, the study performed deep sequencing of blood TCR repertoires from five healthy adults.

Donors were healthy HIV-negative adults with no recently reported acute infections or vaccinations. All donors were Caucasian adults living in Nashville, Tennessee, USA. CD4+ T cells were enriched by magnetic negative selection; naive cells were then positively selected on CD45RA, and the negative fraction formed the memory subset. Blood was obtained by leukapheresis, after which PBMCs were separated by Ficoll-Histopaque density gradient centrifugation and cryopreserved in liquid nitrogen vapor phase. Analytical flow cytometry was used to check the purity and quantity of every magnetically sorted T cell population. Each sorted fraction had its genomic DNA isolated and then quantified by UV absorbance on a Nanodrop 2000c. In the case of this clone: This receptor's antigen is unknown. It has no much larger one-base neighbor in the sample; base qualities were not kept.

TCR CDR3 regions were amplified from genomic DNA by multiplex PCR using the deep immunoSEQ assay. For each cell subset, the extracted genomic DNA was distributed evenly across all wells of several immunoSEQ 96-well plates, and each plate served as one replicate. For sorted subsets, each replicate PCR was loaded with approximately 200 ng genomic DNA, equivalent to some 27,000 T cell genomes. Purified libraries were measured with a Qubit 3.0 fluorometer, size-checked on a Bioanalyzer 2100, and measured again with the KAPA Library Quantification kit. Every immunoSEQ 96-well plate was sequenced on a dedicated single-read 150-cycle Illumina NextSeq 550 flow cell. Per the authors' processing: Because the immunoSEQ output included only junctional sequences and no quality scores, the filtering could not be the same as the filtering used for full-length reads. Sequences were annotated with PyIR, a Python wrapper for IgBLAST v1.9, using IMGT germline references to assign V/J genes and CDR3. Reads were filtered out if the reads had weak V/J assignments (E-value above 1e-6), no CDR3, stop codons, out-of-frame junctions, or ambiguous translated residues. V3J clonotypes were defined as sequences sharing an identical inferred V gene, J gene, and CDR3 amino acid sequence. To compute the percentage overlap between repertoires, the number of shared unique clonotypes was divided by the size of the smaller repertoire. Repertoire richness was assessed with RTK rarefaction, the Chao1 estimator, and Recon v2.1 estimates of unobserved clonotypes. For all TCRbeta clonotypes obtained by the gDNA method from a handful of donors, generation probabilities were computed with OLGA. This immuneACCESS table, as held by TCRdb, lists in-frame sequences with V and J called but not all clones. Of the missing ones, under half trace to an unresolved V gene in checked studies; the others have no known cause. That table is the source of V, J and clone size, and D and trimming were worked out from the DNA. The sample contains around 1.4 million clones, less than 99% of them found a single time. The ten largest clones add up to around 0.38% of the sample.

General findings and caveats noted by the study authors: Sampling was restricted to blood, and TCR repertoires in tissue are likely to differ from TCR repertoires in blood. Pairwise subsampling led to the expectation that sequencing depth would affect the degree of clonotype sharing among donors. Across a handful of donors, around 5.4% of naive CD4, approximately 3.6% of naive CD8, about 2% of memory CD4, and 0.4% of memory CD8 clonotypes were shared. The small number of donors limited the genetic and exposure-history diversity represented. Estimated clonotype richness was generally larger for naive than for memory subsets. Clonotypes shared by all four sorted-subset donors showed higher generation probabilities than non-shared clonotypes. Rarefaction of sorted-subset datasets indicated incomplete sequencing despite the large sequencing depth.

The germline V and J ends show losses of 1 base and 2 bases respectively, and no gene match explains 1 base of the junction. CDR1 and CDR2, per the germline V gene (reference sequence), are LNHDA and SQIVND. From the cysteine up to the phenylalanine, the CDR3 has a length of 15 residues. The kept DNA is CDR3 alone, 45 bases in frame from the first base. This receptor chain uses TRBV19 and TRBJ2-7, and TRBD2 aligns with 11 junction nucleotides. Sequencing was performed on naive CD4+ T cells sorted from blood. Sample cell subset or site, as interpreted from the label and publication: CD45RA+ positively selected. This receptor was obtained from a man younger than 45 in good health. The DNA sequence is TGTGCCAGTAGTATAGTAGCGGGAGGGACCTACGAGCAGTACTTC. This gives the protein CASSIVAGGTYEQYF.